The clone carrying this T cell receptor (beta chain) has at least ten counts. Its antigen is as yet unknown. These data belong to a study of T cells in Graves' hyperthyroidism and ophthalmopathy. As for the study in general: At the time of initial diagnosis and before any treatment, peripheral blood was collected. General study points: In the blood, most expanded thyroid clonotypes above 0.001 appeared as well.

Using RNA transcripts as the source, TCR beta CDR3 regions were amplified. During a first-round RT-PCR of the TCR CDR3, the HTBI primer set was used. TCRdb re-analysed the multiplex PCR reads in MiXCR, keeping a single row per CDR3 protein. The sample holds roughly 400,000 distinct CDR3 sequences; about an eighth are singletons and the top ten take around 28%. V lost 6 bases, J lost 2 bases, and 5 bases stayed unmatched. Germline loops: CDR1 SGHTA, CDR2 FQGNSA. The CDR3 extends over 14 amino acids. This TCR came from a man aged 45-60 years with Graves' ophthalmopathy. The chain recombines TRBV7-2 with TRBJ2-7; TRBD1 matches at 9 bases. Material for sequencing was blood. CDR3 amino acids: CASRKDRGTYEQYF. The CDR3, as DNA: TGTGCCAGCAGGAAGGACAGGGGCACCTACGAGCAGTACTTC.